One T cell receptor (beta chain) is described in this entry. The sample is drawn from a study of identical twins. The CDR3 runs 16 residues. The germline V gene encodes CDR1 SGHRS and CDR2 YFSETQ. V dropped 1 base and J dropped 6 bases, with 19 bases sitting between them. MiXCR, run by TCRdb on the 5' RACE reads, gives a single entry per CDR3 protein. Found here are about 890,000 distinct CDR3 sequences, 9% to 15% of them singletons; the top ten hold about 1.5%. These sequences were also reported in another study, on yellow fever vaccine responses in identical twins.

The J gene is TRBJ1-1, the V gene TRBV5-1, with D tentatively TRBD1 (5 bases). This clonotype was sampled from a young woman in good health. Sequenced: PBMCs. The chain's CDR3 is CASSLSVGGMSAEAFF. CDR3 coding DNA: TGCGCCAGCAGCTTGTCGGTCGGGGGGATGAGCGCTGAAGCTTTCTTT. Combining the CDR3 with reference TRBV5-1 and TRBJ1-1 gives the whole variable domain KAGVTQTPRYLIKTRGQQVTLSCSPISGHRSVSWYQQTPGQGLQFLFEYFSETQRNKGNFPGRFSGRQFSNSRSEMNVSTLELGDSALYLCASSLSVGGMSAEAFFGQGTRLTVV.